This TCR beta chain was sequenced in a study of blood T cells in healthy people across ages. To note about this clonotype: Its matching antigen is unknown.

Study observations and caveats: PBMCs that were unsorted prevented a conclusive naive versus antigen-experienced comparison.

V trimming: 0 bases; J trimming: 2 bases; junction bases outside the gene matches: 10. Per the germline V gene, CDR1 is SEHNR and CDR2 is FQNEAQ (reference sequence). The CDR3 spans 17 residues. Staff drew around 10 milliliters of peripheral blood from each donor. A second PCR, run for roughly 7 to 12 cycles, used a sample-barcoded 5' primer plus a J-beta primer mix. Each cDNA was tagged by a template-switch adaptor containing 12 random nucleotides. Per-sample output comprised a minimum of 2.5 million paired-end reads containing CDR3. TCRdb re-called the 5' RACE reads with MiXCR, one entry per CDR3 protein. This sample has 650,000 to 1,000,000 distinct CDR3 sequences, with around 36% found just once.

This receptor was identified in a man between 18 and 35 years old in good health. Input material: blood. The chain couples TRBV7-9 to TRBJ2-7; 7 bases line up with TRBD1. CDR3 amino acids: CASSLAPDRDRAYEQYF. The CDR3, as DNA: TGTGCCAGCAGCTTAGCCCCCGACCGGGACAGAGCCTACGAGCAGTACTTC.